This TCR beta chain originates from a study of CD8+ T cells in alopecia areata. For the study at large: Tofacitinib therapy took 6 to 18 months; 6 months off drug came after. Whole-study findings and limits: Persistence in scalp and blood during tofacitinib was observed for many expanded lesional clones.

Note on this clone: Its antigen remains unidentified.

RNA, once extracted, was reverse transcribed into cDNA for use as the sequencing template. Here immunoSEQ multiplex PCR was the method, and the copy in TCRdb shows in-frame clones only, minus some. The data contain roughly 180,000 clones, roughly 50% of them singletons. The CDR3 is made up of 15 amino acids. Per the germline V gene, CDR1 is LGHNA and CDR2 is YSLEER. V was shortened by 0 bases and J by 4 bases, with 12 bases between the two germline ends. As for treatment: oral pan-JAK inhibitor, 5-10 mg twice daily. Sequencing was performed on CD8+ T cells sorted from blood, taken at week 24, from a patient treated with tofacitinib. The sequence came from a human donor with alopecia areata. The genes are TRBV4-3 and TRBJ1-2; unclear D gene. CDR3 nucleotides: TGCGCCAGCAGCCAAGATAGTGGCGGAATCTATGGCTACACCTTC. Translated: CASSQDSGGIYGYTF.